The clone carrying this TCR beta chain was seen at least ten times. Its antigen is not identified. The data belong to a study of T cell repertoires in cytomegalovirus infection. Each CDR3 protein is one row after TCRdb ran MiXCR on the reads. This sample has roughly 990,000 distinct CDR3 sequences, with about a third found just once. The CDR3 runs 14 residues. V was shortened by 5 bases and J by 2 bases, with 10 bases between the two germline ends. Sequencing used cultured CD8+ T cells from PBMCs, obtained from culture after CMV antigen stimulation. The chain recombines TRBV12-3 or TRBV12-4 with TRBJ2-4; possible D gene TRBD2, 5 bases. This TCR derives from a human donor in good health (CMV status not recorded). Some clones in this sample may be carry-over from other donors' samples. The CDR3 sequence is CASSPTRTKNIQYF. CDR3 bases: TGTGCCAGCAGTCCTACTAGGACCAAAAACATTCAGTACTTC.